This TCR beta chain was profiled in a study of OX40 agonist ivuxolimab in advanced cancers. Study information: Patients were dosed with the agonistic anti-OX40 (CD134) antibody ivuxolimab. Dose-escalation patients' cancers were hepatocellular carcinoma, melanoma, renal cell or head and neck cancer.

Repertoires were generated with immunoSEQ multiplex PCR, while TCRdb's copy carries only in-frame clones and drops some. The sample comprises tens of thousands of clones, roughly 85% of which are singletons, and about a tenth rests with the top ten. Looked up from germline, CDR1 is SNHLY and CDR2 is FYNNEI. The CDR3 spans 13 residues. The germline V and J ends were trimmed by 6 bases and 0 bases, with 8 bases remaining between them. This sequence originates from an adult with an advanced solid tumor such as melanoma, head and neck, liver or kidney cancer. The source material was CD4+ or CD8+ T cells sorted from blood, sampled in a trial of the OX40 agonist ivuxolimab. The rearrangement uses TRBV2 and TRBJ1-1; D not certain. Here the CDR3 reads CASRHTVNTEAFF. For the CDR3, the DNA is TGTGCCAGCAGACACACAGTGAACACTGAAGCTTTCTTT.